This T cell receptor beta chain is drawn from a study of shared clonotypes between healthy human individuals. Germline V lookup: CDR1 LNHDA, CDR2 SQIVND (reference sequence). The CDR3 extends over 13 amino acids. The ends were cut back, 8 bases at V and 3 bases at J, with 13 bases in the middle. The data were produced by immunoSEQ multiplex PCR, yet TCRdb's version contains in-frame clones alone and is incomplete. The sample holds about 1.1 million clones, approximately 77% seen once. The receptor was derived from a man aged 18 to 29 in good health. Some clones in this sample may be carry-over from other donors' samples. The sequencing sample was made of memory CD4+ T cells from PBMCs. The subset is: CD45RA-negative fraction. V gene TRBV19 combines with J gene TRBJ1-1; D unresolved. CDR3: CASRSKWDTEAFF. The CDR3 nucleotides read TGTGCCAGTCGTTCAAAATGGGACACTGAAGCTTTCTTT.